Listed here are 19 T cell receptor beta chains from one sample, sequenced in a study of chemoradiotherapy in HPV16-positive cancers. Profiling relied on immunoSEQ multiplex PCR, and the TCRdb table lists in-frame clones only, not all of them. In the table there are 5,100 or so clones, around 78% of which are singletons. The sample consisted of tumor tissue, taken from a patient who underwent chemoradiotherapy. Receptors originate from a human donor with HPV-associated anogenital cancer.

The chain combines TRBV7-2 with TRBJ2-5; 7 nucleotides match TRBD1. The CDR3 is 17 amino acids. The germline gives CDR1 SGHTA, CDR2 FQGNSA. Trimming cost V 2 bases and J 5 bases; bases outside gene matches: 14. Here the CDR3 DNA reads TGTGCCAGCAGCTTAAAGGGCCCGACAGGGATGTGGGAGACCCAGTACTTC. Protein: CASSLKGPTGMWETQYF.

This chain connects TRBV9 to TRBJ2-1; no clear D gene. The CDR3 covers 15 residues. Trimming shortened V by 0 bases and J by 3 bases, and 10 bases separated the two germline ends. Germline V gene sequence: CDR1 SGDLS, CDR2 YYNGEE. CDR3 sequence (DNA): TGTGCCAGCAGCGTAGAGGACGGATTCTACAATGAGCAGTTCTTC. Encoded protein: CASSVEDGFYNEQFF.

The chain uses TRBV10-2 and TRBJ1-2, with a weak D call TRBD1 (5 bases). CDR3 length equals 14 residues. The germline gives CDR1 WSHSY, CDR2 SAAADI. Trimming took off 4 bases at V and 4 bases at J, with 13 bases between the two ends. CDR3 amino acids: CASSVTGRGYGYTF. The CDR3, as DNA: TGCGCCAGCAGTGTTACGGGGCGCGGCTATGGCTACACCTTC.

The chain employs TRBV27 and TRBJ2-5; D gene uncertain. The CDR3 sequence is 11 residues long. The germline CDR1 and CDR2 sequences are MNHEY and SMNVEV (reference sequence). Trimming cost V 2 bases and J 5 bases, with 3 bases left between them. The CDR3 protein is CASSLGETQYF. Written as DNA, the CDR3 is TGTGCCAGCAGTTTAGGGGAGACCCAGTACTTC.

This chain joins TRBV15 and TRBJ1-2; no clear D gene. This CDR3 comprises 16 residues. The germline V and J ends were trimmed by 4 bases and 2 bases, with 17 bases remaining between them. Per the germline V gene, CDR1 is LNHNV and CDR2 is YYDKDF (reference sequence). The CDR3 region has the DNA TGTGCCACCAGCACTGATAGGCAGCTACGAAACTATGGCTACACCTTC. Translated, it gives CATSTDRQLRNYGYTF.

In nucleotides, the CDR3 is TGCGCCAGCAGACGGGCGGGAGAGAGCTCCTACGAGCAGTACTTC. This gives the protein CASRRAGESSYEQYF. The chain uses TRBV5-1 and TRBJ2-7; 7 bases line up with TRBD2. The junction had 8 bases not matched to a gene; V was cut back by 5 bases and J by 0 bases. Germline V gene lookup returns CDR1 SGHRS and CDR2 YFSETQ. The CDR3 contains 15 residues.

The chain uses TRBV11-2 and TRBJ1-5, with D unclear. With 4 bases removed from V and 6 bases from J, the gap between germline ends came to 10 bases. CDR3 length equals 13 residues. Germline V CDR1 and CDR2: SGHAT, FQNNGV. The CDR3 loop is CASSSTASQPQHF. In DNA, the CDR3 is TGTGCCAGCAGCTCAACCGCCAGTCAGCCCCAGCATTTT.

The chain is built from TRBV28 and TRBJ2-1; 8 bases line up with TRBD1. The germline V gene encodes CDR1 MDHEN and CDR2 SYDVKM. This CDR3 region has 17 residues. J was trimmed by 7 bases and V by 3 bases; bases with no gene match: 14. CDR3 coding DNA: TGTGCCAGCAGTTTCGAGTCGCGACAGGGGTTTTGGAATGAGCAGTTCTTC. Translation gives CASSFESRQGFWNEQFF. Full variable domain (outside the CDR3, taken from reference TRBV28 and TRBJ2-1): DVKVTQSSRYLVKRTGEKVFLECVQDMDHENMFWYRQDPGLGLRLIYFSYDVKMKEKGDIPEGYSVSREKKERFSLILESASTNQTSMYLCASSFESRQGFWNEQFFGPGTRLTVL.

For the CDR3, the DNA is TGTGCCAGCAGCCCAAGAGACGGGGGGGGGTCACCCCTCCACTTT. This codes for CASSPRDGGGSPLHF. The J gene is TRBJ1-6, the V gene TRBV7-8, with a tentative D call TRBD1 (5 bases). Trimming removed 5 bases at V and 10 bases at J, with 18 bases between. The CDR3 totals 15 residues. Looked up from germline, CDR1 is SGHVS and CDR2 is FQNEAQ.

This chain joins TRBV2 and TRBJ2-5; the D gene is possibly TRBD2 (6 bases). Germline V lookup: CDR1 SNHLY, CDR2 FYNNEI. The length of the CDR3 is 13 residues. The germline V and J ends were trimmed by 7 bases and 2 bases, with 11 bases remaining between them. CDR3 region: CASNRDFQETQYF. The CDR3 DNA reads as TGTGCCAGCAATAGGGACTTTCAAGAGACCCAGTACTTC. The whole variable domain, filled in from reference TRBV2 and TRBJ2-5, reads EPEVTQTPSHQVTQMGQEVILRCVPISNHLYFYWYRQILGQKVEFLVSFYNNEISEKSEIFDDQFSVERPDGSNFTLKIRSTKLEDSAMYFCASNRDFQETQYFGPGTRLLVL.

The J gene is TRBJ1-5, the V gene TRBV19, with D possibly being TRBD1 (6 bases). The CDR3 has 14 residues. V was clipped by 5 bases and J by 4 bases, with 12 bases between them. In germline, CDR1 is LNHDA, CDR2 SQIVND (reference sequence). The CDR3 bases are TGTGCCAGTAGTCGGACAGCGGGGAATCAGCCCCAGCATTTT. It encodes CASSRTAGNQPQHF.

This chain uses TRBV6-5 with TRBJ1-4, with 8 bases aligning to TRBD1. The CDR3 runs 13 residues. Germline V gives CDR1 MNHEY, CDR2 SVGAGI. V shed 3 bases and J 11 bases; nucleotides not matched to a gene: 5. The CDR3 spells CASSYGQGQKLFF. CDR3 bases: TGTGCCAGCAGTTATGGACAGGGCCAGAAACTGTTTTTT.

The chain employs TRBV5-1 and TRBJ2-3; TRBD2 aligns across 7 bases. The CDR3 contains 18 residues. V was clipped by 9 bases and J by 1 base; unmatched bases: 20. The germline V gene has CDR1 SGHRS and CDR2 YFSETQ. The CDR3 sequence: CATLSPYFFAGGTDTQYF. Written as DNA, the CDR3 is TGCGCCACCCTAAGTCCATATTTTTTTGCGGGGGGCACAGATACGCAGTATTTT. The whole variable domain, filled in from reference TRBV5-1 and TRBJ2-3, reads KAGVTQTPRYLIKTRGQQVTLSCSPISGHRSVSWYQQTPGQGLQFLFEYFSETQRNKGNFPGRFSGRQFSNSRSEMNVSTLELGDSALYLCATLSPYFFAGGTDTQYFGPGTRLTVL.

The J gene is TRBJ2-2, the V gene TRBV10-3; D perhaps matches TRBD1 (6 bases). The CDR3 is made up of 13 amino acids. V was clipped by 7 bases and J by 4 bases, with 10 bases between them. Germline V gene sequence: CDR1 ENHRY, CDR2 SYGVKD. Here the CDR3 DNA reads TGTGCCATCACAGGGGATGGCACCGGGGAGCTGTTTTTT. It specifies CAITGDGTGELFF.

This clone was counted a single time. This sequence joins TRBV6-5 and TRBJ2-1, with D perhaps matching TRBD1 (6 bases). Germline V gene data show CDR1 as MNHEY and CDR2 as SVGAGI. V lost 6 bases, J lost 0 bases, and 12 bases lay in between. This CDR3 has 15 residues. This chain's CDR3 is CASSRGQISYNEQFF. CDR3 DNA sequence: TGTGCCAGCAGCCGAGGACAGATCTCCTACAATGAGCAGTTCTTC.

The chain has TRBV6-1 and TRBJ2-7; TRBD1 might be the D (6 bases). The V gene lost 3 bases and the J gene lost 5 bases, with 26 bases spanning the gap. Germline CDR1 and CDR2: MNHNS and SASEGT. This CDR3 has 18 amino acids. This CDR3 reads CASSELRGGQYLLHEQYF. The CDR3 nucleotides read TGTGCCAGCAGTGAGTTAAGGGGCGGACAGTATCTTCTCCACGAGCAGTACTTC.

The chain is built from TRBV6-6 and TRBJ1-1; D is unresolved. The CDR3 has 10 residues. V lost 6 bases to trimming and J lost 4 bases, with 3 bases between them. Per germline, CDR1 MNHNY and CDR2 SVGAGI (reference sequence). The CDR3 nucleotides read TGTGCCAGCAGGAGCACTGAAGCTTTCTTT. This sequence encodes CASRSTEAFF.

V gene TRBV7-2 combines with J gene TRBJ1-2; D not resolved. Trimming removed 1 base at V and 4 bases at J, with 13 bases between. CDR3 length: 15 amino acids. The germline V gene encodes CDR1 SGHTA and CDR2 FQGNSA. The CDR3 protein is CASSLGEALGYGYTF. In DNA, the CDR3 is TGTGCCAGCAGCTTAGGGGAAGCTCTAGGCTATGGCTACACCTTC.

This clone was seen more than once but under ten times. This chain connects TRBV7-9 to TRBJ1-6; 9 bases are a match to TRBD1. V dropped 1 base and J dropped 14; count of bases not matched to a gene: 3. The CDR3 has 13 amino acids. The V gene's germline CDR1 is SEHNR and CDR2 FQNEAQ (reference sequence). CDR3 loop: CASSLEQGATLHF. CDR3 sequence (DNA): TGTGCCAGCAGCTTAGAACAGGGGGCCACCCTCCACTTT.